Following are 3 T cell receptor beta chains from one sample sequenced in a study of shared clonotypes between healthy human individuals. Here immunoSEQ multiplex PCR was the method, and the copy in TCRdb shows in-frame clones only, minus some. The table has more than 1.2 million clones, approximately 98.5% seen once. The source material was naive CD4+ T cells sorted from blood. The subset is: CD45RA+ positively selected. The receptors were sampled from a man aged 30-40 years in good health.

The chain has TRBV18 and TRBJ1-4, with D possibly being TRBD1 (5 bases). Trimming shortened V by 3 bases and J by 5 bases, and 13 bases separated the two germline ends. The CDR3 contains 15 residues. Germline V CDR1 and CDR2: KGHSH, LQKENI. This CDR3 is CASSPRTNGNEKLFF. CDR3 DNA sequence: TGTGCCAGCTCACCGCGGACAAATGGCAATGAAAAACTGTTTTTT. Complete variable domain (other parts from reference TRBV18 and TRBJ1-4): NAGVMQNPRHLVRRRGQEARLRCSPMKGHSHVYWYRQLPEEGLKFMVYLQKENIIDESGMPKERFSAEFPKEGPSILRIQQVVRGDSAAYFCASSPRTNGNEKLFFGSGTQLSVL.

The chain carries TRBV5-1 and TRBJ2-2; D is unclear. V gave up 1 base and J gave up 2 bases, with 9 bases separating them. CDR1 SGHRS and CDR2 YFSETQ come from the germline V gene. The CDR3 has 15 amino acids. CDR3: CASSLRIENTGELFF. CDR3 nucleotide sequence: TGCGCCAGCAGCTTGAGGATTGAAAACACCGGGGAGCTGTTTTTT.

The chain employs TRBV30 and TRBJ1-1; unclear D gene. V gave up 0 bases and J gave up 11 bases, with 13 bases separating them. The CDR3 runs to 12 residues. Germline values: CDR1 GTSNPN, CDR2 SVGIG (reference sequence). CDR3 coding DNA: TGTGCCTGGAGTGTACGAGGATCTGCGGCTTTCTTT. This gives the protein CAWSVRGSAAFF.